Only a few counts were recorded for the clone carrying this T cell receptor (beta chain). The record originates from a study of identical twins. TCRdb analysed the 5' RACE reads with MiXCR anew, one entry per CDR3 protein. The data hold 350,000 to 500,000 distinct CDR3 sequences, with roughly 20% observed a single time. Trimming pared 4 bases from V and 8 bases from J, leaving 10 bases between. The CDR3 sequence is 11 residues long. CDR1 SQVTM and CDR2 ANQGSEA come from the germline V gene. Specimen: naive T cells sorted from blood. This TCR came from a man over 45 in good health. V usage is TRBV29-1 and J usage is TRBJ2-3; a weak D match, TRBD2 (6 bases). In DNA form, the CDR3 reads TGCAGCGTTGGGAGGGGAGGTACGCAGTATTTT. Its protein is CSVGRGGTQYF.